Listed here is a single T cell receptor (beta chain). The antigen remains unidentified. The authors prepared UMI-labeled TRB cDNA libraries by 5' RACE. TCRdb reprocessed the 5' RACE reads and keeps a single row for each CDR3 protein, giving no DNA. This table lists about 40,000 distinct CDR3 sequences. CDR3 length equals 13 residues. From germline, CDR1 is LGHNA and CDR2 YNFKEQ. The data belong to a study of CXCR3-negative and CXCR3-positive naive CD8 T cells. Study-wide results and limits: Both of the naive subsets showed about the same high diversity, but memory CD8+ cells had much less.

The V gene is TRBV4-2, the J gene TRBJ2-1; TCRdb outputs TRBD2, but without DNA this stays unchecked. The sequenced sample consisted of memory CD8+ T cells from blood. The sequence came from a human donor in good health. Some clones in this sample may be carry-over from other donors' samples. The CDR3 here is CASGTSVYNEQFF.